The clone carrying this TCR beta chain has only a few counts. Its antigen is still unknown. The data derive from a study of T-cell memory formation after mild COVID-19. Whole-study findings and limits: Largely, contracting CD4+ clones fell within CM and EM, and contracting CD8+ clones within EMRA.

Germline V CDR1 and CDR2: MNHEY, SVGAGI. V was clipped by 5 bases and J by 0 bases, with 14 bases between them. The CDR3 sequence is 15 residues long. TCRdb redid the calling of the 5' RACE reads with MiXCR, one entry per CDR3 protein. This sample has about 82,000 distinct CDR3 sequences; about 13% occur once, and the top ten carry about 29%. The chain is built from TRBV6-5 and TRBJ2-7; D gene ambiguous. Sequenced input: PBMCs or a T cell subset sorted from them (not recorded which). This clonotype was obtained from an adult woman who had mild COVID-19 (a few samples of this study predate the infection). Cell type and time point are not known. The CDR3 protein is CASSHDQSTSYEQYF. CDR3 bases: TGTGCCAGCAGTCACGATCAAAGTACCTCCTACGAGCAGTACTTC.